What follows are 30 T cell receptor beta chains derived from one specimen sequenced in a study of blood T cell repertoires in COVID-19. TCRdb's table, derived via immunoSEQ multiplex PCR, lists solely in-frame clones and lacks some. The sample has more than 90,000 clones, about 80% seen once; the top ten hold around 4.4%. The sample taken for sequencing was peripheral blood. The receptor source for this set is a man in his 60s with acute or convalescent COVID-19.

This clone was detected only once. This chain connects TRBV9 to TRBJ2-2, with 9 bases identical to TRBD2. V trimming: 0 bases; J trimming: 8 bases; junction bases outside the gene matches: 8. The germline gives CDR1 SGDLS, CDR2 YYNGEE. The CDR3 extends over 16 amino acids. This CDR3 reads CASSVGAGGPLGELFF. CDR3 nucleotides: TGTGCCAGCAGCGTAGGCGCGGGGGGGCCCTTGGGGGAGCTGTTTTTT.

This chain joins TRBV3-1 (or the pseudogene TRBV3-2) and TRBJ1-4; D is possibly TRBD1 (5 bases). Trimming took 4 bases from V and 7 from J, leaving 13 bases between them. This CDR3 contains 14 residues. Germline V gives CDR1 LGHDT, CDR2 YNNKEL (reference sequence). The CDR3 loop is CASSPSGRGEKLFF. The CDR3, as DNA: TGTGCCAGCAGCCCTTCAGGGAGGGGTGAAAAACTGTTTTTT.

The rearrangement joins TRBV27 to TRBJ2-6; D gene uncertain. This CDR3 has 15 residues. V shed 5 bases and J shed 0 bases, with 8 bases lying between them. Per germline, CDR1 MNHEY and CDR2 SMNVEV (reference sequence). CDR3 protein: CASSGRASGANVLTF. The CDR3 DNA sequence: TGTGCCAGCAGTGGGCGAGCCTCTGGGGCCAACGTCCTGACTTTC.

This chain links TRBV30 with TRBJ1-1; D is uncertain. Germline V gene sequence: CDR1 GTSNPN, CDR2 SVGIG (reference sequence). V lost 3 bases and J 2 bases, leaving 7 bases between the germline ends. This CDR3 is 12 amino acids long. As DNA, the CDR3 is TGTGCCTGGAGATCGGTTAACACTGAAGCTTTCTTT. Protein sequence: CAWRSVNTEAFF.

The V call is TRBV11-2, the J call TRBJ1-1, with 8 bases identical to TRBD1. Germline loops: CDR1 SGHAT, CDR2 FQNNGV. V was pared by 0 bases and J by 1 base, with 13 bases of the junction left unmatched. This CDR3 region has 19 residues. This CDR3 is CASSLDRGRGRGGNTEAFF. In nucleotides, the CDR3 is TGTGCCAGCAGCTTAGATCGCGGCAGGGGGCGCGGGGGGAACACTGAAGCTTTCTTT. The complete variable domain, with remaining parts taken from reference TRBV11-2 and TRBJ1-1, reads EAGVAQSPRYKIIEKRQSVAFWCNPISGHATLYWYQQILGQGPKLLIQFQNNGVVDDSQLPKDRFSAERLKGVDSTLKIQPAKLEDSAVYLCASSLDRGRGRGGNTEAFFGQGTRLTVV.

This chain uses TRBV5-1 with TRBJ1-2; D may be TRBD1 (6 bases). The CDR3 is 13 residues long. Between the trimmed V and J ends, which lost 4 bases and 2 bases, there was a span of 9 bases. From germline, CDR1 is SGHRS and CDR2 YFSETQ. The CDR3 region is CASSHGQNYGYTF. Written as DNA, the CDR3 is TGCGCCAGCAGCCACGGACAGAACTATGGCTACACCTTC.

The genes are TRBV18 and TRBJ1-1; a weak D match, TRBD1 (6 bases). This CDR3 has 15 residues. Germline CDR1 reads KGHSH; CDR2 reads LQKENI. The V end lost 4 bases, the J end lost 1 base, and 13 bases lay between the germline ends. The CDR3 loop is CASSQGTPENTEAFF. The CDR3 nucleotides are TGTGCCAGCTCACAAGGGACACCCGAGAACACTGAAGCTTTCTTT.

The gene calls are TRBV7-8 and TRBJ2-3; weak D call: TRBD2 (6 bases). V was shortened by 3 bases and J by 1 base, with 8 bases between the two germline ends. CDR3 length equals 14 residues. Germline V gene data show CDR1 as SGHVS and CDR2 as FQNEAQ. The CDR3 reads CASSFGGGTDTQYF. In nucleotides, the CDR3 is TGTGCCAGCAGCTTCGGGGGAGGCACAGATACGCAGTATTTT.

In its sample, this clone was seen once. V usage is TRBV6-5 and J usage is TRBJ2-5, with TRBD1 identical over 7 bases. The germline V gene encodes CDR1 MNHEY and CDR2 SVGAGI. The CDR3 is 15 residues long. The J segment lost 6 bases and the V segment lost 4 bases, leaving 11 bases of the junction unmatched. The CDR3 DNA reads TGTGCCAGCAGTTCAGACACGACAGGGCAAAAGACCCAGTACTTC. The encoded protein is CASSSDTTGQKTQYF.

V is TRBV2 and J is TRBJ2-1; 9 bases agree with TRBD1. V trimming: 3 bases; J trimming: 3 bases; junction bases outside the gene matches: 6. Per the germline V gene, CDR1 is SNHLY and CDR2 is FYNNEI. The length of the CDR3 is 16 residues. The chain's CDR3 is CASSDLGTGHYNEQFF. CDR3 DNA: TGTGCCAGCAGTGATCTTGGGACAGGGCACTACAATGAGCAGTTCTTC.

The J gene is TRBJ2-7, the V gene TRBV30; D not certain. Per germline, CDR1 GTSNPN and CDR2 SVGIG (reference sequence). This CDR3 is 13 amino acids long. The V gene lost 4 bases and the J gene lost 3 bases, with 13 bases spanning the gap. CDR3 sequence (DNA): TGTGCCTGGACTACAGATGAGAACTACGAGCAGTACTTC. This translates into CAWTTDENYEQYF.

This sequence joins TRBV4-1 and TRBJ2-5, with 11 bases that match TRBD2. CDR1 and CDR2 from the germline V gene are MGHRA and YSYEKL. The CDR3 is 17 amino acids. V lost 1 base and J lost 2; bases outside the gene matches: 6. CDR3 nucleotides: TGCGCCAGCAGCCAAGCCGGAATAGCGGGGGGGCAAGAGACCCAGTACTTC. This encodes CASSQAGIAGGQETQYF.

This rearrangement joins TRBV7-3 to TRBJ1-1; D is unclear. The CDR3 covers 14 residues. Per germline, CDR1 SGHTA and CDR2 FQGTGA. The V end lost 2 bases, the J end lost 3 bases, and 10 bases lay between the germline ends. For the CDR3, the DNA is TGTGCCAGCAGCTTATATGCCCGAGACACTGAAGCTTTCTTT. As protein: CASSLYARDTEAFF.

The chain links TRBV5-8 to TRBJ2-7; 8 bases line up with TRBD1. V trimming: 4 bases; J trimming: 6 bases; junction bases outside the gene matches: 6. CDR1 is SGHTS and CDR2 is YDEGEE in the germline V gene. This CDR3 contains 13 residues. The CDR3 nucleotides read TGTGCCAGCAGCCCCTCGGACAGGGTCGAGCAGTACGTC. Its protein product is CASSPSDRVEQYV.

This clone was seen ten or more times. Additional DNA sequences in this sample encode the identical CDR3. The chain uses TRBV30 and TRBJ1-3, with no clear D. V lost 1 base and J lost 4, with 8 bases in between. The CDR3 has 13 amino acids. Germline loops: CDR1 GTSNPN, CDR2 SVGIG (reference sequence). The CDR3 sequence is CAWSAGPGNTIYF. DNA for the CDR3: TGTGCCTGGAGTGCTGGGCCCGGAAACACCATATATTTT.

CDR3 coding DNA: TGTGCCTGGAGTCGAGGACAGGGGGCGATGAATGGCAATCAGCCCCAGCATTTT. It encodes CAWSRGQGAMNGNQPQHF. V gene TRBV30 combines with J gene TRBJ1-5, with TRBD1 identical over 11 bases. Germline CDR1 reads GTSNPN; CDR2 reads SVGIG (reference sequence). This CDR3 has 18 amino acids. V shed 2 bases, J shed 2 bases, and the junction held 11 bases outside the gene matches.

This chain uses TRBV6-5 with TRBJ2-7, with D possibly TRBD2 on 6 matching bases. CDR1 MNHEY and CDR2 SVGAGI come from the germline V gene. The CDR3 extends over 12 amino acids. V shed 6 bases and J shed 4 bases, with 10 bases lying between them. CDR3 sequence reads: CASSNRGYEQYV. In DNA form, the CDR3 reads TGTGCCAGCAGCAACCGGGGGTACGAGCAGTACGTC.

V is TRBV7-2 and J is TRBJ2-1, with TRBD2 matching 11 bases. This CDR3 has 15 amino acids. With 5 bases clipped from V and 7 bases from J, the junction kept 7 bases outside the gene matches. Germline V CDR1 and CDR2: SGHTA, FQGNSA. The CDR3 is CASSTGTSGANEQFF. Here the CDR3 DNA reads TGTGCCAGCAGCACGGGGACTAGCGGAGCAAATGAGCAGTTCTTC.

The chain is built from TRBV11-2 and TRBJ2-1; tentatively, D is TRBD2 (6 bases). Trimming removed 2 bases at V and 12 bases at J, with 17 bases between. This CDR3 has 14 amino acids. Germline V lookup: CDR1 SGHAT, CDR2 FQNNGV. CDR3 sequence (DNA): TGTGCCAGCAGCTTATACGGCCGCGGGATTGTGCAGTTCTTC. Amino acid sequence: CASSLYGRGIVQFF. The full variable domain, its missing parts supplied by reference TRBV11-2 and TRBJ2-1, is EAGVAQSPRYKIIEKRQSVAFWCNPISGHATLYWYQQILGQGPKLLIQFQNNGVVDDSQLPKDRFSAERLKGVDSTLKIQPAKLEDSAVYLCASSLYGRGIVQFFGPGTRLTVL.

The CDR3 sequence: CASSLTQGVYNSPLHF. In DNA, the CDR3 is TGCGCCAGCAGCTTGACCCAGGGGGTTTATAATTCACCCCTCCACTTT. J is TRBJ1-6 and V is TRBV5-1; TRBD1 matches 7 bases. Germline loops: CDR1 SGHRS, CDR2 YFSETQ. The CDR3 runs to 16 residues. Trimming took 1 base from V and 4 from J; bases not matched to a gene: 5.

The V and J genes are TRBV19 and TRBJ2-7, with 9 bases that match TRBD1. The CDR3 has 16 residues. V dropped 2 bases and J dropped 0; count of bases not matched to a gene: 5. Germline CDR1 reads LNHDA; CDR2 reads SQIVND (reference sequence). CDR3 coding DNA: TGTGCCAGTAGTATATTGGGACAGGGCAACTCCTACGAGCAGTACTTC. Translating gives CASSILGQGNSYEQYF.

The chain links TRBV2 to TRBJ1-2, with D possibly matching TRBD1 (5 bases). V was clipped by 10 bases and J by 5 bases, with 14 bases between them. Germline CDR1 SNHLY, CDR2 FYNNEI. This CDR3 is 12 amino acids long. CDR3 coding DNA: TGTGCCACCGTCAGGGAAGGGTATGGCTACACCTTC. As protein: CATVREGYGYTF.

V gene TRBV11-2 combines with J gene TRBJ1-1; D is uncertain. Germline assignment: CDR1 SGHAT and CDR2 FQNNGV. The CDR3 extends over 15 amino acids. The germline V and J ends were trimmed by 5 bases and 5 bases, with 18 bases remaining between them. CDR3 protein: CASSPPGGGNTEAFF. The CDR3 DNA is TGTGCCAGCAGCCCCCCGGGAGGCGGGAATACTGAAGCTTTCTTT.

The CDR3 bases are TGTGCCAGCAGTGCGGGAGGACAGGGAATGAACCAGCCCCAGCATTTT. Translating gives CASSAGGQGMNQPQHF. The chain joins TRBV6-1 to TRBJ1-5; the match to TRBD1 covers 8 bases. The CDR3 has 16 amino acids. J gave up 7 bases and V 4 bases, and 12 bases lay outside the gene matches. Germline CDR1 MNHNS, CDR2 SASEGT.

This clone was found once. The rearrangement links TRBV5-4 to TRBJ1-5; possibly TRBD1 for D (6 bases). V lost 5 bases, J lost 5 bases, and 14 bases lay in between. The germline gives CDR1 SGHNT, CDR2 YYREEE (reference sequence). The CDR3 loop spans 14 amino acids. The CDR3 region is CASRKLQGYQPQHF. The CDR3 DNA sequence: TGTGCCAGCAGAAAACTTCAGGGGTATCAGCCCCAGCATTTT.

The chain uses TRBV30 and TRBJ1-2; 7 bases match TRBD1. CDR3 length: 12 amino acids. The trim removed 3 bases at V and 6 bases at J, leaving 4 bases unmatched. In germline, CDR1 is GTSNPN, CDR2 SVGIG (reference sequence). CDR3 DNA sequence: TGTGCCTGGAGCCGACAGGGACATGGCTACACCTTC. Translated, it gives CAWSRQGHGYTF.

A remark on this clone: Within the sample, other DNA sequences also encode this same CDR3. The chain has TRBV7-2 and TRBJ2-5; D is undetermined. The CDR3 is 11 amino acids. V gave up 5 bases and J gave up 2 bases, with 3 bases separating them. Germline V gene data show CDR1 as SGHTA and CDR2 as FQGNSA. CDR3 coding DNA: TGTGCCAGCAGCCCTCAAGAGACCCAGTACTTC. Protein product: CASSPQETQYF. The entire variable domain, with the rest obtained from reference TRBV7-2 and TRBJ2-5, is as follows: GAGVSQSPSNKVTEKGKDVELRCDPISGHTALYWYRQSLGQGLEFLIYFQGNSAPDKSGLPSDRFSAERTGGSVSTLTIQRTQQEDSAVYLCASSPQETQYFGPGTRLLVL.

The chain combines TRBV3-1 (or the pseudogene TRBV3-2) with TRBJ2-3; 8 bases map to TRBD2. CDR1 and CDR2 from the germline V gene are LGHDT and YNNKEL (reference sequence). The J segment lost 9 bases and the V segment lost 1 base, leaving 9 bases of the junction unmatched. This CDR3 region has 15 residues. CDR3 DNA: TGTGCCAGCAGCCAAGTGGGGGCGGGAGGCAGCACGCAGTATTTT. Protein: CASSQVGAGGSTQYF.

The V call is TRBV19, the J call TRBJ2-1; 10 bases are shared with TRBD2. Looked up from germline, CDR1 is LNHDA and CDR2 is SQIVND (reference sequence). CDR3 length: 18 amino acids. The junction had 11 bases not matched to a gene; V was cut back by 6 bases and J by 0 bases. CDR3 nucleotides: TGTGCCAGTAGCCAACCTACCACTAGCGGGAACTCCTACAATGAGCAGTTCTTC. Protein product: CASSQPTTSGNSYNEQFF.

The gene calls are TRBV5-5 and TRBJ2-7; 13 bases agree with TRBD2. V lost 2 bases, J lost 3 bases, and 2 bases stayed unmatched. CDR1 and CDR2 (germline): SGHKS, YYEKEE (reference sequence). This CDR3 has 15 amino acids. The CDR3 region is CASSLGTSGIYEQYV. Written as DNA, the CDR3 is TGTGCCAGCAGCTTAGGGACTAGCGGGATCTACGAGCAGTACGTC.